This T cell receptor beta chain was captured in a study of beta chain features in type 1 diabetes. Study summary: Examined across all samples were almost 110 million sorted cells.

Investigators reverse transcribed all isolated RNA, so they sequenced expressed TCRB transcripts. Sequencing was performed with immunoSEQ multiplex PCR; in TCRdb, only in-frame clones are kept and a portion is missing. Among under 200,000 clones listed, 6.5% to 10% were seen once. Notes on the study in general: TCRB CDR3s were moderately but significantly shorter in Type 1 diabetes patients in all four CD4+ subsets. These data did not resolve whether HLA type affects TCRB rearrangement. Naive, central memory and Treg TCRB repertoires appeared more alike in patients than in healthy donors.

This clone was seen a few times. Its specificity is unknown. Looked up from germline, CDR1 is SNHLY and CDR2 is FYNNEI. The CDR3 is 14 amino acids. V was clipped by 2 bases and J by 4 bases, with 12 bases between them. The sequence derives from a woman between 18 and 29 years old with type 1 diabetes. Sequencing used central memory CD4+ T cells from blood. This sequence joins TRBV2 and TRBJ2-7; TRBD1 might be the D (6 bases). CDR3 bases: TGTGCCAGCAGTGAAAGGAGGCAGGGGTACGAGCAGTACTTC. It specifies CASSERRQGYEQYF. Full variable domain (rest looked up from reference TRBV2 and TRBJ2-7): EPEVTQTPSHQVTQMGQEVILRCVPISNHLYFYWYRQILGQKVEFLVSFYNNEISEKSEIFDDQFSVERPDGSNFTLKIRSTKLEDSAMYFCASSERRQGYEQYFGPGTRLTVT.